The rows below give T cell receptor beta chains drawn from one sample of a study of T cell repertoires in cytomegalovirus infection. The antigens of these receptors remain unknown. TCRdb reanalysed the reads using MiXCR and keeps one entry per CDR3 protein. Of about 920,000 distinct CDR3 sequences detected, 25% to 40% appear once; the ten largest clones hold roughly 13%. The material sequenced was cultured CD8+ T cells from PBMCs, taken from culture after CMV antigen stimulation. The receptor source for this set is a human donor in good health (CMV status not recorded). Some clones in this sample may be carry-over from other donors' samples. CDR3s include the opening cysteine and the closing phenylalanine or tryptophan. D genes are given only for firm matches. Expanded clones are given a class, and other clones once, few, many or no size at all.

cdr3_aa: CASSQGLGAYEQYF; cdr3_nt: TGCGCCAGCAGCCAAGGATTGGGAGCCTACGAGCAGTACTTC; d_call: -; j_call: TRBJ2-7; v_call: TRBV4-1; clone_size: few
cdr3_aa: CAITPGGPAFF; cdr3_nt: TGTGCCATCACCCCAGGAGGGCCCGCTTTCTTT; d_call: -; j_call: TRBJ1-1; v_call: TRBV10-3; clone_size: few
cdr3_aa: CASSAYGTDTQYF; cdr3_nt: TGTGCCAGCAGTGCGTATGGCACAGATACGCAGTATTTT; d_call: -; j_call: TRBJ2-3; v_call: TRBV12-3/TRBV12-4; clone_size: -
cdr3_aa: CASSQDWRGSYEQYF; cdr3_nt: TGCGCCAGCAGCCAAGATTGGCGGGGCTCCTACGAGCAGTACTTC; d_call: -; j_call: TRBJ2-7; v_call: TRBV4-1; clone_size: -
cdr3_aa: CASSTTGVTEAFF; cdr3_nt: TGTGCCAGCAGTACGACAGGGGTCACTGAAGCTTTCTTT; d_call: TRBD1; j_call: TRBJ1-1; v_call: TRBV12-3/TRBV12-4; clone_size: -
cdr3_aa: CASSQEWDRAGGNTIYF; cdr3_nt: TGCGCCAGCAGCCAAGAATGGGACAGAGCAGGCGGAAACACCATATATTTT; d_call: TRBD1; j_call: TRBJ1-3; v_call: TRBV4-3; clone_size: -
cdr3_aa: CASIGESNEQFF; cdr3_nt: TGCGCCAGCATCGGGGAGTCCAATGAGCAGTTCTTC; d_call: -; j_call: TRBJ2-1; v_call: TRBV5-1; clone_size: -
cdr3_aa: CASSRAGGEDTQYF; cdr3_nt: TGTGCCAGCAGCAGAGCGGGGGGGGAAGATACGCAGTATTTT; d_call: TRBD2; j_call: TRBJ2-3; v_call: TRBV7-2; clone_size: many
cdr3_aa: CASSISTGDYSNQPQHF; cdr3_nt: TGTGCCAGTAGTATCTCTACAGGGGATTATAGCAATCAGCCCCAGCATTTT; d_call: TRBD1; j_call: TRBJ1-5; v_call: TRBV19; clone_size: -
cdr3_aa: CASSLVVAGGPGDTQYF; cdr3_nt: TGTGCCAGCAGCTTAGTGGTAGCGGGGGGCCCTGGAGATACGCAGTATTTT; d_call: TRBD2; j_call: TRBJ2-3; v_call: TRBV7-2; clone_size: many
cdr3_aa: CASSLAPGGTNTGELFF; cdr3_nt: TGTGCCAGCAGCTTAGCCCCCGGGGGCACGAACACCGGGGAGCTGTTTTTT; d_call: -; j_call: TRBJ2-2; v_call: TRBV7-9; clone_size: many
cdr3_aa: CASSSTGTDLINYGYTF; cdr3_nt: TGCGCCAGCAGCTCTACGGGGACAGACCTCATAAACTATGGCTACACCTTC; d_call: TRBD1; j_call: TRBJ1-2; v_call: TRBV5-1; clone_size: few
cdr3_aa: CASSSGTSLSTDTQYF; cdr3_nt: TGTGCCAGCAGTTCAGGGACTAGCTTAAGTACAGATACGCAGTATTTT; d_call: TRBD2; j_call: TRBJ2-3; v_call: TRBV7-2; clone_size: many
cdr3_aa: CASSWKRSSLDTQYF; cdr3_nt: TGTGCCAGCAGTTGGAAGCGGTCCTCTTTAGATACGCAGTATTTT; d_call: -; j_call: TRBJ2-3; v_call: TRBV28; clone_size: -
cdr3_aa: CASSNPRTGAHTEAFF; cdr3_nt: TGTGCCAGCAGTAACCCTCGGACAGGGGCCCACACTGAAGCTTTCTTT; d_call: TRBD1; j_call: TRBJ1-1; v_call: TRBV12-3/TRBV12-4; clone_size: -
cdr3_aa: CASSIGNSEGETQYF; cdr3_nt: TGTGCCAGTAGTATAGGAAATTCAGAAGGAGAGACCCAGTACTTC; d_call: -; j_call: TRBJ2-5; v_call: TRBV19; clone_size: few
cdr3_aa: CASSLRDGATNEKLFF; cdr3_nt: TGTGCCAGCAGTCTCCGGGACGGTGCAACTAATGAAAAACTGTTTTTT; d_call: -; j_call: TRBJ1-4; v_call: TRBV6-1; clone_size: -
cdr3_aa: CASSYRVVEYGYTF; cdr3_nt: TGTGCCAGCAGTTACAGGGTTGTGGAGTACGGCTACACCTTC; d_call: -; j_call: TRBJ1-2; v_call: TRBV6-6; clone_size: -
cdr3_aa: CASSLLAGRTDTQYF; cdr3_nt: TGTGCCAGCAGCTTACTAGCGGGGCGCACAGATACGCAGTATTTT; d_call: TRBD2; j_call: TRBJ2-3; v_call: TRBV7-6; clone_size: many
cdr3_aa: CVSSPPVDRGSSYEQYF; cdr3_nt: TGTGTCAGCAGCCCCCCTGTAGACAGGGGAAGCTCCTACGAGCAGTACTTC; d_call: TRBD1; j_call: TRBJ2-7; v_call: TRBV7-6; clone_size: -
cdr3_aa: CAAGTDGRGNEQFF; cdr3_nt: TGTGCCGCTGGGACGGATGGAAGGGGGAATGAGCAGTTCTTC; d_call: -; j_call: TRBJ2-1; v_call: TRBV6-1; clone_size: -
cdr3_aa: CSVDGGGANEQFF; cdr3_nt: TGCAGCGTTGACGGCGGGGGGGCCAATGAGCAGTTCTTC; d_call: TRBD2; j_call: TRBJ2-1; v_call: TRBV29-1; clone_size: few
cdr3_aa: CANIPMDRNTGELFF; cdr3_nt: TGTGCCAACATTCCAATGGACAGGAACACCGGGGAGCTGTTTTTT; d_call: -; j_call: TRBJ2-2; v_call: TRBV12-3/TRBV12-4; clone_size: -
cdr3_aa: CASTSLFPQAQETQYF; cdr3_nt: TGTGCCAGCACCTCTCTCTTCCCCCAGGCCCAAGAGACCCAGTACTTC; d_call: -; j_call: TRBJ2-5; v_call: TRBV7-6; clone_size: few
cdr3_aa: CASSSADSEAFF; cdr3_nt: TGTGCCAGCAGTTCGGCGGACAGTGAAGCTTTCTTT; d_call: -; j_call: TRBJ1-1; v_call: TRBV12-3/TRBV12-4; clone_size: many
cdr3_aa: CASTATSVNEQFF; cdr3_nt: TGTGCCAGCACGGCGACTAGCGTCAATGAGCAGTTCTTC; d_call: TRBD2; j_call: TRBJ2-1; v_call: TRBV6-1; clone_size: -
cdr3_aa: CASSPDPRRVYEQYF; cdr3_nt: TGTGCCAGCAGCCCGGACCCTCGGAGAGTTTACGAGCAGTACTTC; d_call: -; j_call: TRBJ2-7; v_call: TRBV27; clone_size: few
cdr3_aa: CASSPREENQYF; cdr3_nt: TGTGCCAGCAGCCCCAGAGAAGAGAACCAGTACTTC; d_call: -; j_call: TRBJ2-5; v_call: TRBV7-8; clone_size: many
cdr3_aa: CATRQANTGELFF; cdr3_nt: TGTGCCACCCGACAGGCGAACACCGGGGAGCTGTTTTTT; d_call: -; j_call: TRBJ2-2; v_call: TRBV7-6; clone_size: many
cdr3_aa: CATPGTGLNTEAFF; cdr3_nt: TGTGCCACCCCCGGGACAGGGTTGAACACTGAAGCTTTCTTT; d_call: TRBD1; j_call: TRBJ1-1; v_call: TRBV2; clone_size: once
cdr3_aa: CASSFVPLGATEAFF; cdr3_nt: TGTGCCAGCAGCTTCGTGCCATTGGGGGCCACTGAAGCTTTCTTT; d_call: -; j_call: TRBJ1-1; v_call: TRBV7-9; clone_size: many
cdr3_aa: CASSLVEGAHEQYF; cdr3_nt: TGTGCCAGCAGCTTGGTTGAGGGTGCGCACGAGCAGTACTTC; d_call: -; j_call: TRBJ2-7; v_call: TRBV5-6; clone_size: -
cdr3_aa: CASSLGRPYNSPLHF; cdr3_nt: TGTGCCAGCAGTTTGGGGAGGCCCTATAATTCACCCCTCCACTTT; d_call: -; j_call: TRBJ1-6; v_call: TRBV12-3/TRBV12-4; clone_size: many
cdr3_aa: CASSSTGSRNMDGYTF; cdr3_nt: TGTGCCAGCAGCTCAACCGGGTCTCGGAACATGGATGGCTACACCTTC; d_call: -; j_call: TRBJ1-2; v_call: TRBV7-8; clone_size: many
cdr3_aa: CASSLRGRGPQETQYF; cdr3_nt: TGTGCCAGCAGTCTCCGCGGGCGGGGGCCCCAAGAGACCCAGTACTTC; d_call: -; j_call: TRBJ2-5; v_call: TRBV12-3/TRBV12-4; clone_size: few
cdr3_aa: CASSLVLAGLQETQYF; cdr3_nt: TGTGCCAGCAGCTTAGTGCTAGCGGGGCTCCAAGAGACCCAGTACTTC; d_call: TRBD2; j_call: TRBJ2-5; v_call: TRBV7-6; clone_size: many
cdr3_aa: CASVGERDRGYYGYTF; cdr3_nt: TGTGCCAGCGTCGGAGAGCGGGACAGGGGCTACTATGGCTACACCTTC; d_call: TRBD1; j_call: TRBJ1-2; v_call: TRBV7-9; clone_size: many
cdr3_aa: CASSQGTSGGYNEQFF; cdr3_nt: TGTGCCAGCAGCCAGGGAACTAGCGGGGGATACAATGAGCAGTTCTTC; d_call: TRBD2; j_call: TRBJ2-1; v_call: TRBV4-2; clone_size: few
cdr3_aa: CASSIGQGRSSYNEQFF; cdr3_nt: TGTGCCAGTAGTATAGGGCAGGGCCGAAGCTCCTACAATGAGCAGTTCTTC; d_call: -; j_call: TRBJ2-1; v_call: TRBV19; clone_size: -
cdr3_aa: CASSVNRGSGANVLTF; cdr3_nt: TGTGCCAGCAGCGTTAACAGGGGGTCTGGGGCCAACGTCCTGACTTTC; d_call: TRBD1; j_call: TRBJ2-6; v_call: TRBV9; clone_size: few
cdr3_aa: CASSDSSDRGYTEAFF; cdr3_nt: TGTGCCAGCAGCGACAGCTCTGACAGGGGGTACACTGAAGCTTTCTTT; d_call: TRBD1; j_call: TRBJ1-1; v_call: TRBV7-6; clone_size: many
cdr3_aa: CSAREGTPLSKNIQYF; cdr3_nt: TGCAGTGCTAGAGAAGGGACCCCACTGTCCAAAAACATTCAGTACTTC; d_call: -; j_call: TRBJ2-4; v_call: TRBV20-1; clone_size: once
cdr3_aa: CASFGGGMLETQYF; cdr3_nt: TGTGCCAGCTTCGGGGGGGGAATGCTGGAGACCCAGTACTTC; d_call: TRBD2; j_call: TRBJ2-5; v_call: TRBV2; clone_size: once
cdr3_aa: CSVPTRLAKETQYF; cdr3_nt: TGCAGCGTCCCGACTAGACTCGCTAAAGAGACCCAGTACTTC; d_call: -; j_call: TRBJ2-5; v_call: TRBV29-1; clone_size: -
cdr3_aa: CSVSRDRRDTEAFF; cdr3_nt: TGCAGCGTCTCTAGGGACAGGCGGGACACTGAAGCTTTCTTT; d_call: TRBD1; j_call: TRBJ1-1; v_call: TRBV29-1; clone_size: -
cdr3_aa: CASSLQDRALETQYF; cdr3_nt: TGTGCCAGCAGTCTTCAGGACAGGGCTTTAGAGACCCAGTACTTC; d_call: TRBD1; j_call: TRBJ2-5; v_call: TRBV6-1; clone_size: many
cdr3_aa: CASSLRTGGYQETQYF; cdr3_nt: TGTGCCAGCAGTTTACGGACAGGGGGTTACCAAGAGACCCAGTACTTC; d_call: TRBD1; j_call: TRBJ2-5; v_call: TRBV11-1; clone_size: few
cdr3_aa: CASSKPSRAGNYGYTF; cdr3_nt: TGTGCCAGTAGCAAACCCTCCAGGGCAGGAAACTATGGCTACACCTTC; d_call: -; j_call: TRBJ1-2; v_call: TRBV19; clone_size: -
cdr3_aa: CASSMGQKANYGYTF; cdr3_nt: TGTGCCAGCAGCATGGGACAGAAGGCTAACTATGGCTACACCTTC; d_call: TRBD1; j_call: TRBJ1-2; v_call: TRBV7-8; clone_size: few
cdr3_aa: CASSSRWTSFNQPQHF; cdr3_nt: TGTGCCAGCAGCTCGCGATGGACCAGTTTTAATCAGCCCCAGCATTTT; d_call: -; j_call: TRBJ1-5; v_call: TRBV7-2; clone_size: many
cdr3_aa: CSARGQGIYGYTF; cdr3_nt: TGCAGTGCTAGAGGACAGGGGATATATGGCTACACCTTC; d_call: TRBD1; j_call: TRBJ1-2; v_call: TRBV20-1; clone_size: -
cdr3_aa: CATLGTGGRQPQHF; cdr3_nt: TGTGCCACCCTGGGGACAGGGGGACGTCAGCCCCAGCATTTT; d_call: TRBD1; j_call: TRBJ1-5; v_call: TRBV28; clone_size: -
cdr3_aa: CASSLSVSSYNSPLHF; cdr3_nt: TGTGCCAGCAGTCTCTCAGTGAGCTCCTATAATTCACCCCTCCACTTT; d_call: -; j_call: TRBJ1-6; v_call: TRBV6-1; clone_size: many
cdr3_aa: CASSHGGSSGGANEQFF; cdr3_nt: TGCGCCAGCAGCCATGGGGGCTCTAGCGGGGGGGCCAATGAGCAGTTCTTC; d_call: TRBD2; j_call: TRBJ2-1; v_call: TRBV4-3; clone_size: -
cdr3_aa: CALGGINEKLFF; cdr3_nt: TGTGCCTTAGGGGGTATCAATGAAAAACTGTTTTTT; d_call: -; j_call: TRBJ1-4; v_call: TRBV7-9; clone_size: few